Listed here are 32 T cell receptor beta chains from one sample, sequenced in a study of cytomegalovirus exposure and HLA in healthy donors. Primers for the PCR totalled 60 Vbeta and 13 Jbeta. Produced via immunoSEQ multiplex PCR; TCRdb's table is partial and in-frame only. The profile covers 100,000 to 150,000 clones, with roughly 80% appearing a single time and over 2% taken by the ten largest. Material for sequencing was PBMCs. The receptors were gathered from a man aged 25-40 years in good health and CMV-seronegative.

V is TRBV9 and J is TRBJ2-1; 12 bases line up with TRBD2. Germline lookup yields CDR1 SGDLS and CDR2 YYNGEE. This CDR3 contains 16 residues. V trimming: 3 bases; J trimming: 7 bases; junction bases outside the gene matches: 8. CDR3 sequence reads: CASSADPGLAGNEQFF. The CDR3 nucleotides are TGTGCCAGCAGCGCCGACCCCGGACTAGCGGGGAATGAGCAGTTCTTC.

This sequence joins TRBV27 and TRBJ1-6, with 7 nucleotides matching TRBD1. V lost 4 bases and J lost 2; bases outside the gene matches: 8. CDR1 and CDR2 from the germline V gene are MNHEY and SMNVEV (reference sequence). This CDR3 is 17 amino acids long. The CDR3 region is CASSWTGRFAYNSPLHF. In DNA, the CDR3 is TGTGCCAGCAGTTGGACAGGTCGGTTTGCCTATAATTCACCCCTCCACTTT.

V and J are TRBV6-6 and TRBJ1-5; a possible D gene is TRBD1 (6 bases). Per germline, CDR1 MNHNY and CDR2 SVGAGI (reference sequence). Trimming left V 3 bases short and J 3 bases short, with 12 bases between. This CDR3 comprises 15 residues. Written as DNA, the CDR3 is TGTGCCAGCAGTTATCGTGGGACACCCAATCAGCCCCAGCATTTT. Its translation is CASSYRGTPNQPQHF.

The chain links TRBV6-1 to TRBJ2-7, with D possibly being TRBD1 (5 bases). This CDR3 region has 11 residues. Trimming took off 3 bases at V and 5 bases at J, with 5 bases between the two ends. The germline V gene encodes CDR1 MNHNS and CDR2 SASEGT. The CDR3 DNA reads TGTGCCAGCAGTGACAGGGACGAGCAGTACTTC. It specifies CASSDRDEQYF.

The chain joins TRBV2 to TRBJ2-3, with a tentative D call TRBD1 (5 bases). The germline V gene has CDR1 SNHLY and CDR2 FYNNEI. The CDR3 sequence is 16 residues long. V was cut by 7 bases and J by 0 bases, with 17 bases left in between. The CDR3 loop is CASTRRAGSSTDTQYF. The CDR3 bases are TGTGCCAGCACCCGAAGGGCAGGGTCTAGCACAGATACGCAGTATTTT.

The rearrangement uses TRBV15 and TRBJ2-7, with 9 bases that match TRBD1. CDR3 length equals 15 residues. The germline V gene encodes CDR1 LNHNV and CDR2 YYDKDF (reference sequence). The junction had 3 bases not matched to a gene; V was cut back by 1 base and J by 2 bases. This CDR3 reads CATSRAGTGPYEQYF. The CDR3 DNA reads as TGTGCCACCAGCAGAGCCGGGACAGGGCCCTACGAGCAGTACTTC.

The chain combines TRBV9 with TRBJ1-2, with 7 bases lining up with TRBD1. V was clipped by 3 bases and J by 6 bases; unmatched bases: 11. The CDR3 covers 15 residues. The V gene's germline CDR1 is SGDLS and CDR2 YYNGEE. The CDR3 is CASSALTGFSNGYTF. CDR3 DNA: TGTGCCAGCAGCGCCCTGACAGGGTTTTCGAATGGCTACACCTTC.

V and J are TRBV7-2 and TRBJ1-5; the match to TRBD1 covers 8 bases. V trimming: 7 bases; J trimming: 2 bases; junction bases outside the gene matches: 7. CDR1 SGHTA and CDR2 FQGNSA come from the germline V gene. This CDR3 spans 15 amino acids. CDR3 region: CASNRGGAGNQPQHF. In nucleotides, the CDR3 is TGTGCCAGCAACAGGGGGGGGGCCGGCAATCAGCCCCAGCATTTT. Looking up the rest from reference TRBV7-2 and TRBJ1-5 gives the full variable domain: GAGVSQSPSNKVTEKGKDVELRCDPISGHTALYWYRQSLGQGLEFLIYFQGNSAPDKSGLPSDRFSAERTGGSVSTLTIQRTQQEDSAVYLCASNRGGAGNQPQHFGDGTRLSIL.

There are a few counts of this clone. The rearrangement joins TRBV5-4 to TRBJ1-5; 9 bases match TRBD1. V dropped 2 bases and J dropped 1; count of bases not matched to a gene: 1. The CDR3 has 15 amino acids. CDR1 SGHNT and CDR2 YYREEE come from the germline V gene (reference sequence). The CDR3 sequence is CASSLGTGSNQPQHF. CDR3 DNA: TGTGCCAGCAGCTTAGGGACAGGGAGCAATCAGCCCCAGCATTTT.

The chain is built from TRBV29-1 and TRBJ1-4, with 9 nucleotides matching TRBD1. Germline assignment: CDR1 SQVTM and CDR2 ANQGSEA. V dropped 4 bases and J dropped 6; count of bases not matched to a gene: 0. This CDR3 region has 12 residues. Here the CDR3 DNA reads TGCAGCGTTGGACAGGGGGATGAAAAACTGTTTTTT. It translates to CSVGQGDEKLFF. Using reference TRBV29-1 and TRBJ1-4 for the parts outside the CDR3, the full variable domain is SAVISQKPSRDICQRGTSLTIQCQVDSQVTMMFWYRQQPGQSLTLIATANQGSEATYESGFVIDKFPISRPNLTFSTLTVSNMSPEDSSIYLCSVGQGDEKLFFGSGTQLSVL.

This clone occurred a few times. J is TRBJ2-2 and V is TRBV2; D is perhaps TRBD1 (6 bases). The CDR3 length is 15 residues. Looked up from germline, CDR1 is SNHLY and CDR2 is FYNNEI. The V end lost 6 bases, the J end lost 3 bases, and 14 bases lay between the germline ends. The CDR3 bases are TGTGCCAGCAGCGCCCAGGGGCCATACACCGGGGAGCTGTTTTTT. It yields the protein CASSAQGPYTGELFF.

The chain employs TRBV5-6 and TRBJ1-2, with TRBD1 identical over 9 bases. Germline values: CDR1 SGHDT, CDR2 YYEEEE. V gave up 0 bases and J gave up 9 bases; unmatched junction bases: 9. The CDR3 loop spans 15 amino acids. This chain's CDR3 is CASSLDRDRAKCYTF. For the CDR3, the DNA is TGTGCCAGCAGCTTGGATAGGGACAGGGCGAAGTGCTACACCTTC. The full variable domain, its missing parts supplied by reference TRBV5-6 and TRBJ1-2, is DAGVTQSPTHLIKTRGQQVTLRCSPKSGHDTVSWYQQALGQGPQFIFQYYEEEERQRGNFPDRFSGHQFPNYSSELNVNALLLGDSALYLCASSLDRDRAKCYTFGSGTRLTVV.

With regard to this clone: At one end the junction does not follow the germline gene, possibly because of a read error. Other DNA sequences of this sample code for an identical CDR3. In DNA, the CDR3 is TGCGCCAGCAGAATAGACAGGGCAGGGACTGAAGCTTTCTTT. Amino acids: CASRIDRAGTEAFF. The J gene is TRBJ1-1, the V gene TRBV2; TRBD1 matches 7 bases. Germline V CDR1 and CDR2: SNHLY, FYNNEI. The CDR3 sequence is 14 residues long. Supplemented by reference TRBV2 and TRBJ1-1, the full variable domain reads EPEVTQTPSHQVTQMGQEVILRCVPISNHLYFYWYRQILGQKVEFLVSFYNNEISEKSEIFDDQFSVERPDGSNFTLKIRSTKLEDSAMYFCASRIDRAGTEAFFGQGTRLTVV.

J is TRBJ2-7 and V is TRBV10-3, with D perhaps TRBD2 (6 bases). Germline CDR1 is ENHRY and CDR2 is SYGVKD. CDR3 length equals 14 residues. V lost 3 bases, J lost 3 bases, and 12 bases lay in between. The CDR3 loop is CAISEEGRGYEQYF. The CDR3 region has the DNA TGTGCCATCAGTGAAGAGGGGCGGGGCTACGAGCAGTACTTC.

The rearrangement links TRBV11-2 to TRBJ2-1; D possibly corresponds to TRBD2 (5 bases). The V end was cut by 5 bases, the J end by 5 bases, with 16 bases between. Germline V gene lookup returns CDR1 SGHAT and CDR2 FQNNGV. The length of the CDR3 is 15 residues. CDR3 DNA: TGTGCCAGCAGCCAAATAACGAGGGTTAACAATGAGCAGTTCTTC. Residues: CASSQITRVNNEQFF.

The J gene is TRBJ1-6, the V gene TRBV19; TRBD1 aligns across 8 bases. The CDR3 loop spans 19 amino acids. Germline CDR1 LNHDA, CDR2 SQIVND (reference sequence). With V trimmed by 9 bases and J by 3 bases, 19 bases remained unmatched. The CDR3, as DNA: TGTGCCAGATCACTCTTAGGTCCCGGACAGGGCCGCTATAATTCACCCCTCCACTTT. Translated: CARSLLGPGQGRYNSPLHF.

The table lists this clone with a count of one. CDR3: CASSAQTGRRENEQYF. For the CDR3, the DNA is TGCGCCAGCAGCGCCCAAACAGGGAGACGAGAAAACGAGCAGTACTTC. The rearrangement uses TRBV5-1 and TRBJ2-5, with D possibly being TRBD1 (6 bases). The J call may be faulty, since TRBJ2-7 better matches the DNA end. The CDR3 has 16 amino acids. Germline values: CDR1 SGHRS, CDR2 YFSETQ.

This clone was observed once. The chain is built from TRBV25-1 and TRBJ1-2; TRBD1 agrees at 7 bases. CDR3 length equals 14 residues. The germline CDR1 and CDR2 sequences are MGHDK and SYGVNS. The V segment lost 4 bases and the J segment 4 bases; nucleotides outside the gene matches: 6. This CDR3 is CASSAHQGGYGYTF. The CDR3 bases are TGTGCCAGCAGTGCGCACCAGGGGGGCTATGGCTACACCTTC.

CDR3 bases: TGTGCCAGCAGCTTACCCCAGGCTAGCCCAGGCACAGATACGCAGTATTTT. It specifies CASSLPQASPGTDTQYF. The chain carries TRBV7-6 and TRBJ2-3, with D possibly TRBD2 on 5 matching bases. Trimming took 2 bases from V and 1 from J, leaving 16 bases between them. The CDR3 extends over 17 amino acids. Germline V gene data show CDR1 as SGHVS and CDR2 as FNYEAQ.

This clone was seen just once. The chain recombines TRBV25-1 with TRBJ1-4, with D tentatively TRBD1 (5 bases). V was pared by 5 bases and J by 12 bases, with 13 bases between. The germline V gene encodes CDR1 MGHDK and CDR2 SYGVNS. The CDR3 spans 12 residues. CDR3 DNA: TGTGCCAGCAGTCCCGTAGGGGTTGAACTGTTTTTT. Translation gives CASSPVGVELFF.

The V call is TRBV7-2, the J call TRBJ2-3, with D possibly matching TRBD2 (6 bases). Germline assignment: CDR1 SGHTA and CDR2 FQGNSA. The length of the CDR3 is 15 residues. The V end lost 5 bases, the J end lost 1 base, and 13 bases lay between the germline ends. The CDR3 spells CASSPSSGGTDTQYF. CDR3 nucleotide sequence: TGTGCCAGCAGCCCCTCGTCGGGGGGCACAGATACGCAGTATTTT.

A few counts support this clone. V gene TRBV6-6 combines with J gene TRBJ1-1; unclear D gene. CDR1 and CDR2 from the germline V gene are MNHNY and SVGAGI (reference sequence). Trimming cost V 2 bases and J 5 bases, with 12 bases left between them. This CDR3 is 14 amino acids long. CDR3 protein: CASSYGGRTTEAFF. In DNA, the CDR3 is TGTGCCAGCAGTTACGGCGGGAGAACTACTGAAGCTTTCTTT.

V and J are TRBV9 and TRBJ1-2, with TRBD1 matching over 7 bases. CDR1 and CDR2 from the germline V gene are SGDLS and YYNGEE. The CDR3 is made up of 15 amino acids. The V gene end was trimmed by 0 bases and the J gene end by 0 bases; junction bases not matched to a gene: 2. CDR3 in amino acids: CASSVGGQSNYGYTF. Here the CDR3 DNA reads TGTGCCAGCAGCGTAGGGGGACAGTCTAACTATGGCTACACCTTC. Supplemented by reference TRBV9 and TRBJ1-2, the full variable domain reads DSGVTQTPKHLITATGQRVTLRCSPRSGDLSVYWYQQSLDQGLQFLIQYYNGEERAKGNILERFSAQQFPDLHSELNLSSLELGDSALYFCASSVGGQSNYGYTFGSGTRLTVV.

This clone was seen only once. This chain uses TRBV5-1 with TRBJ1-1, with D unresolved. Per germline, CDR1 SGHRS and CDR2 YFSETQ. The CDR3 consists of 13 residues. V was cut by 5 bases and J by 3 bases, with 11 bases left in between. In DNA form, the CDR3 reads TGCGCCAGCAGAGGCGGGTTGGACACTGAAGCTTTCTTT. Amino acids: CASRGGLDTEAFF.

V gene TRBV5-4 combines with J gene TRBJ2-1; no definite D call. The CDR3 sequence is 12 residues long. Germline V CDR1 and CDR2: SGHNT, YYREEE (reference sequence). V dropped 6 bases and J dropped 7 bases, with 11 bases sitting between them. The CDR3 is CASTPLENEQFF. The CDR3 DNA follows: TGTGCCAGCACCCCCCTTGAGAATGAGCAGTTCTTC.

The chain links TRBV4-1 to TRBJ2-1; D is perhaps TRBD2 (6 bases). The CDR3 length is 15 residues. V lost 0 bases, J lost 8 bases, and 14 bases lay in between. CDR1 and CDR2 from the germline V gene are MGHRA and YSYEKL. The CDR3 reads CASSQDPEGRDEQFF. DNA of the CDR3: TGCGCCAGCAGCCAAGATCCGGAGGGTAGGGATGAGCAGTTCTTC.

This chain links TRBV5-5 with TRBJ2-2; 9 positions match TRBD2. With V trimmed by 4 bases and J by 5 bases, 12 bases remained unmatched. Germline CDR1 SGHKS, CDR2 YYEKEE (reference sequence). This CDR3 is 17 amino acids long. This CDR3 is CASSPVIAGARTGELFF. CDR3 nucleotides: TGTGCCAGCAGCCCCGTGATAGCGGGGGCCAGAACCGGGGAGCTGTTTTTT.

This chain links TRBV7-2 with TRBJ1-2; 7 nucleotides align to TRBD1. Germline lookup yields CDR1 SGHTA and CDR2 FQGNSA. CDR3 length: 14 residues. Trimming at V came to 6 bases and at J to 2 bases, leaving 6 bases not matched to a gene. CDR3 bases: TGTGCCAGCAGTCCGGGACAGCTCAACTATGGCTACACCTTC. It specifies CASSPGQLNYGYTF. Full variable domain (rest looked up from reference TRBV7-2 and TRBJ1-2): GAGVSQSPSNKVTEKGKDVELRCDPISGHTALYWYRQSLGQGLEFLIYFQGNSAPDKSGLPSDRFSAERTGGSVSTLTIQRTQQEDSAVYLCASSPGQLNYGYTFGSGTRLTVV.

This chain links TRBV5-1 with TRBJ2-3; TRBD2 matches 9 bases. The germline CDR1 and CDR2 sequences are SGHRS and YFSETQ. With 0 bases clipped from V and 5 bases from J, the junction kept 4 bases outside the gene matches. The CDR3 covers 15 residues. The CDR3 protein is CASSLVAGAGDTQYF. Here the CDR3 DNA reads TGCGCCAGCAGCTTGGTAGCGGGGGCCGGAGATACGCAGTATTTT.

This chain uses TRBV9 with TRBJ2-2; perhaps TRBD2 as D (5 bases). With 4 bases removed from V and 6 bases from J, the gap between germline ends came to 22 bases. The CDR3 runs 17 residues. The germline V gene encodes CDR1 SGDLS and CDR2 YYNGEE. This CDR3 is CASSLNSGDPRAGELFF. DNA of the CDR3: TGTGCCAGCAGCCTTAATTCCGGGGATCCCCGAGCCGGGGAGCTGTTTTTT.

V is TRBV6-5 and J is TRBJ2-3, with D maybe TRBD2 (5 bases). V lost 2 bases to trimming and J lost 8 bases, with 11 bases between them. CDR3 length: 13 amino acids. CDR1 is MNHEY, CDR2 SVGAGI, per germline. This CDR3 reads CASSYPGGGTQYF. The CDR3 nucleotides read TGTGCCAGCAGTTACCCCGGAGGCGGTACGCAGTATTTT.

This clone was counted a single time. CDR3 DNA sequence: TGCGCCAGCAGCTTGCAGGGAGGCGACACCGGGGAGCTGTTTTTT. Translating it yields CASSLQGGDTGELFF. This chain uses TRBV5-1 with TRBJ2-2, with TRBD2 as a possible D gene (6 bases). The CDR3 sequence is 15 residues long. Germline V gene lookup returns CDR1 SGHRS and CDR2 YFSETQ. V lost 1 base and J lost 3, with 10 bases in between.